These 6 T cell receptor beta chains share one sample of origin, sequenced in a study of T cells in Graves' hyperthyroidism and ophthalmopathy. Amplification yielded TCR beta CDR3 regions, with RNA transcripts as the source. During a first-round RT-PCR of the TCR CDR3, the HTBI primer set was used. TCRdb redid the calling of the multiplex PCR reads with MiXCR, one entry per CDR3 protein. The data contain 500,000 to 800,000 distinct CDR3 sequences, approximately 14% of them singletons. The material sequenced was blood. These receptors were collected from a woman in her forties or fifties with Graves' ophthalmopathy.

The rearrangement links TRBV28 to TRBJ2-1; 8 nucleotides agree with TRBD1. From germline, CDR1 is MDHEN and CDR2 SYDVKM. With V trimmed by 5 bases and J by 2 bases, 11 bases remained unmatched. This CDR3 spans 17 amino acids. CDR3 region: CASSGLIGQGAYNEQFF. In nucleotides, the CDR3 is TGTGCCAGCAGTGGACTCATAGGACAGGGCGCCTACAATGAGCAGTTCTTC.

This clonotype was counted only a few times. The chain is built from TRBV29-1 and TRBJ2-1, with D unresolved. Trimming stripped 3 bases from V and 5 bases from J, with 11 bases between. The germline V gene has CDR1 SQVTM and CDR2 ANQGSEA. CDR3 length equals 13 residues. CDR3 sequence: CSVDRKSDNEQFF. DNA for the CDR3: TGCAGCGTTGATAGAAAAAGTGACAATGAGCAGTTCTTC.

This chain uses TRBV20-1 with TRBJ1-2; D ambiguous. The V and J ends lost 6 bases and 0 bases respectively, with 11 bases between them. The CDR3 covers 13 residues. Germline V lookup: CDR1 DFQATT, CDR2 SNEGSKA (reference sequence). CDR3 protein: CSALERTNYGYTF. CDR3 nucleotides: TGCAGTGCCCTCGAGAGAACTAACTATGGCTACACCTTC.

The chain uses TRBV10-3 and TRBJ2-3; a weak D match, TRBD1 (6 bases). Germline CDR1 reads ENHRY; CDR2 reads SYGVKD. Trimming took 7 bases from V and 2 from J, leaving 19 bases between them. The CDR3 is 16 residues long. The CDR3 coding sequence is TGTGCCATCACCGGACAGACCGGGTTATCCACAGATACGCAGTATTTT. It is translated as CAITGQTGLSTDTQYF.

CDR3 sequence reads: CASSYSGPQGNQPQHF. The CDR3 DNA reads TGTGCCAGCAGTTACTCGGGGCCCCAGGGGAATCAGCCCCAGCATTTT. The chain uses TRBV6-2 or TRBV6-3 and TRBJ1-5; D is perhaps TRBD1 (6 bases). CDR3 length equals 16 residues. CDR1 and CDR2 from the germline V gene are MNHEY and SVGEGT. V lost 0 bases and J lost 4, with 13 bases in between.

V usage is TRBV14 and J usage is TRBJ1-2; D unclear. The ends were cut back, 4 bases at V and 7 bases at J, with 13 bases in the middle. CDR3 length: 13 residues. Germline assignment: CDR1 SGHDN and CDR2 FVKESK. The DNA of the CDR3 is TGTGCCAGCAGCCCTAAGATGGGTTCTGGCTACACCTTC. Its translation: CASSPKMGSGYTF.